This T cell receptor (beta chain) stems from a study of T cells in women clearing cervical HPV infection. Average input was around 1,300 ng genomic DNA for immunoSEQ TCR beta CDR3 amplification. Method: immunoSEQ multiplex PCR; TCRdb's copy keeps in-frame clones and lacks some. This table lists tens of thousands of clones. Per the germline V gene, CDR1 is LNHDA and CDR2 is SQIVND (reference sequence). This CDR3 has 13 residues. The V end was cut by 5 bases, the J end by 5 bases, with 12 bases between. Remarks on this clone: The CDR3 end falls 3 residues outside the read, so it is completed with the germline J gene. The sample carries other DNA sequences with the same CDR3.

This receptor was obtained from a woman between 18 and 69 years old with a cervical HPV16 infection that either progressed to CIN3+ or cleared (not recorded which). The V gene is TRBV19, the J gene TRBJ2-5; D perhaps matches TRBD2 (5 bases). Sequencing input: blood buffy coat. CDR3 in amino acids: CASSPGVRETQYF. CDR3 DNA (partial): TGTGCCAGTAGTCCCGGGGTTCGGGAGACC.